A selection of T cell receptor beta chains follows, all from one sample in a study of OX40 agonist ivuxolimab in advanced cancers. Sequenced by immunoSEQ multiplex PCR; TCRdb stores in-frame clones only, minus some. The profile covers roughly 93,000 clones, with about 91% appearing a single time and more than 0.5% taken by the ten largest. The sample consisted of CD4+ or CD8+ T cells sorted from blood, taken in a trial of the OX40 agonist ivuxolimab. These receptors all stem from an adult with an advanced solid tumor such as melanoma, head and neck, liver or kidney cancer. The CDR3 runs from the conserved cysteine through the conserved F or W. A D gene is named only where the DNA matches it firmly. Size is omitted from some rows. Given values are once, few, many or a class for expanded clones.

clone_size | j_call | v_call | d_call | cdr3_nt | cdr3_aa
NA | TRBJ1-1 | TRBV11-3 | NA | TGTGCCAGCAGCTTAGACCGGGATTTGGGGACTGAAGCTTTCTTT | CASSLDRDLGTEAFF
NA | TRBJ1-6 | TRBV6-1 | NA | TGTGCCAGCAGGTCGGGGCAGAATAATTCACCCCTCCACTTT | CASRSGQNNSPLHF
NA | TRBJ1-3 | TRBV6-1 | NA | TGTGCCAGCAGTGAAGTAGTGAATGGGCTCTCTGGAAACACCATATATTTT | CASSEVVNGLSGNTIYF
NA | TRBJ2-3 | TRBV7-3 | NA | TGTGCCAGCAGCTTCGTGGGGCCAGATACGCAGTATTTT | CASSFVGPDTQYF
NA | TRBJ2-1 | TRBV19 | TRBD2 | TGTGCCAGTGCGGCGAGGCGGGAGTACAATGAGCAGTTCTTC | CASAARREYNEQFF
NA | TRBJ1-2 | TRBV4-1 | NA | TGCGCCAGCAGCGCCCTCGGACAACTCTATGGCTACACCTTC | CASSALGQLYGYTF
NA | TRBJ2-7 | TRBV13 | NA | TGTGCCAGCAGCTTAGGCCGCTACGAGCAGTACTTC | CASSLGRYEQYF
NA | TRBJ2-5 | TRBV6-6 | TRBD2 | TGTGCCAGCAGTACCGGGACTAGCGGTTCAGGGACCCAGTACTTC | CASSTGTSGSGTQYF
NA | TRBJ2-7 | TRBV14 | TRBD2 | TGTGCCAGCAGTCGAGGACTAGCGGACGAGCAGTACTTC | CASSRGLADEQYF
NA | TRBJ1-5 | TRBV6-6 | NA | TGTGCCAGCAGTTACGTCACCGGAGAAGCCCAGCATTTT | CASSYVTGEAQHF
NA | TRBJ2-2 | TRBV7-9 | TRBD1 | TGTGCCAGCAGCTTCTCCGGGACAGGGGTTGGCGGGGAGCTGTTTTTT | CASSFSGTGVGGELFF
NA | TRBJ1-3 | TRBV6-4 | NA | TGTGCCAGCAGTCCTTGGGACACCGGAAACACCATATATTTT | CASSPWDTGNTIYF
NA | TRBJ1-5 | TRBV12-5 | NA | TGTGCTAGTGGTTCGATTTGGGGGAGCAATCAGCCCCAGCATTTT | CASGSIWGSNQPQHF
once | TRBJ2-3 | TRBV13 | TRBD2 | TGTGCCAGCAGCTCCGGGCAGGGTGGAGCGGGAGGGCGAGCAGATACGCAGTATTTT | CASSSGQGGAGGRADTQYF